The subject of this entry is one T cell receptor (beta chain). This entry is derived from a study of blood T cell repertoires in COVID-19. Clones were sequenced by immunoSEQ multiplex PCR, and TCRdb holds only the in-frame ones, with some missing. This table has about 180,000 clones, more than 70% appearing once. Germline V gene data show CDR1 as SGHTS and CDR2 as YDEGEE. The CDR3 extends over 14 amino acids. V lost 4 bases and J lost 7, with 15 bases in between. The receptor was derived from a man aged 40-49 years with active or convalescent COVID-19. Sequencing was performed on peripheral blood. The V call is TRBV5-8, the J call TRBJ2-1, with D possibly TRBD2 on 7 matching bases. CDR3 sequence: CASSIGGAINEQFF. The CDR3 DNA reads as TGTGCCAGCAGCATTGGGGGGGCTATAAATGAGCAGTTCTTC.